The 29 T cell receptor beta chains in this list originate from one sample, sequenced in a study of a mutant IDH1 vaccine in newly diagnosed glioma. Time point in this sample: baseline, week 1 (first vaccination visit). Regarding treatment: pre-vaccination baseline after standard-of-care therapy. The assay was immunoSEQ multiplex PCR, and TCRdb's table has in-frame clones only and misses some. The sample holds just under 95,000 clones, about four fifths seen once. This specimen was PBMCs, taken from a glioma patient treated with radiotherapy, temozolomide or both. The receptors come from a middle-aged man with glioma.

J is TRBJ1-4 and V is TRBV23-1; maybe TRBD1 (5 bases). TRBV23-1 is placed among ORFs of uncertain function. The CDR3 has 12 amino acids. The V end lost 6 bases, the J end lost 8 bases, and 10 bases lay between the germline ends. CDR3 sequence reads: CASRGRGEKLFF. CDR3 nucleotides: TGCGCCAGCAGGGGGCGAGGAGAAAAACTGTTTTTT.

This chain connects TRBV7-9 to TRBJ2-1; D is perhaps TRBD2 (6 bases). This CDR3 spans 15 amino acids. Between the trimmed V and J ends, which lost 4 bases and 9 bases, there was a span of 19 bases. The germline CDR1 and CDR2 sequences are SEHNR and FQNEAQ (reference sequence). DNA for the CDR3: TGTGCCAGCAGCTCAGAGGGCGGGGTCTATGGTGAGCAGTTCTTC. It is translated as CASSSEGGVYGEQFF. The full variable domain, with the rest looked up from reference TRBV7-9 and TRBJ2-1, is DTGVSQNPRHKITKRGQNVTFRCDPISEHNRLYWYRQTLGQGPEFLTYFQNEAQLEKSRLLSDRFSAERPKGSFSTLEIQRTEQGDSAMYLCASSSEGGVYGEQFFGPGTRLTVL.

The V call is TRBV28, the J call TRBJ2-4, with unresolved D. This CDR3 is built from 21 residues. Trimming removed 2 bases at V and 6 bases at J, with 32 bases between. Per the germline V gene, CDR1 is MDHEN and CDR2 is SYDVKM. The CDR3 reads CASSLEAPTWPVRPDINIQYF. The CDR3 DNA is TGTGCCAGCAGTTTAGAGGCCCCAACCTGGCCCGTAAGACCCGATATAAACATTCAGTACTTC.

The chain combines TRBV10-1 with TRBJ2-5, with D possibly being TRBD2 (5 bases). The J call may be in error: the DNA end matches TRBJ2-7 better. CDR3 length: 13 amino acids. Germline V lookup: CDR1 WNHNN, CDR2 SYGVQD (reference sequence). As DNA, the CDR3 is TGCGCCAGCAGTGAGTCTGTCGCGGGCGAGCAGTACTTC. It encodes CASSESVAGEQYF.

This rearrangement joins TRBV6-4 to TRBJ2-7; 8 bases fit TRBD2. Per germline, CDR1 MRHNA and CDR2 SNTAGT. J lost 2 bases, V lost 2 bases, and 5 bases had no gene match. The CDR3 consists of 15 residues. In DNA, the CDR3 is TGTGCCAGCAGTGACGTCCTAGCGGGCGCCTACGAGCAGTACTTC. Translated: CASSDVLAGAYEQYF.

The chain has TRBV30 and TRBJ1-6; no clear D. The CDR3 has 14 residues. V shed 2 bases and J shed 0 bases, with 5 bases lying between them. In germline, CDR1 is GTSNPN, CDR2 SVGIG (reference sequence). The CDR3 spells CAWSPPSYNSPLHF. As DNA, the CDR3 is TGTGCCTGGAGTCCCCCCTCCTATAATTCACCCCTCCACTTT.

This clone was seen once. The rearrangement links TRBV13 to TRBJ1-3; D uncertain. The CDR3 runs 12 residues. The germline gives CDR1 PRHDT, CDR2 FYEKMQ (reference sequence). V was trimmed by 8 bases and J by 0 bases, leaving 5 bases between them. This CDR3 reads CASRASGNTIYF. CDR3 coding DNA: TGTGCCAGCCGGGCCTCTGGAAACACCATATATTTT.

The chain has TRBV5-6 and TRBJ2-7, with D possibly matching TRBD2 (6 bases). The V end was cut by 2 bases, the J end by 2 bases, with 14 bases between. This CDR3 has 15 amino acids. Germline assignment: CDR1 SGHDT and CDR2 YYEEEE. The CDR3 is CASSFKDYDPYEQYF. The CDR3 bases are TGTGCCAGCAGCTTTAAGGACTACGACCCCTACGAGCAGTACTTC.

V and J are TRBV11-2 and TRBJ1-1; D unresolved. The germline V gene has CDR1 SGHAT and CDR2 FQNNGV. Trimming cost V 8 bases and J 3 bases, with 16 bases left between them. The CDR3 covers 14 residues. As DNA, the CDR3 is TGTGCCAGCGGCGGGGAGAAGAGGGACACTGAAGCTTTCTTT. It yields the protein CASGGEKRDTEAFF.

The V call is TRBV6-1, the J call TRBJ2-7; perhaps TRBD2 as D (7 bases). Germline-derived CDR1 and CDR2 are MNHNS and SASEGT. The CDR3 consists of 13 residues. V dropped 3 bases and J dropped 8 bases, with 14 bases sitting between them. The CDR3 here is CASSEGRGGKQYF. The DNA of the CDR3 is TGTGCCAGCAGTGAGGGGAGGGGGGGTAAGCAGTACTTC.

This chain links TRBV6-5 with TRBJ2-5; TRBD2 aligns across 11 bases. The DNA end favors TRBJ2-7, so the J call may be wrong. CDR3 length equals 14 residues. Germline lookup yields CDR1 MNHEY and CDR2 SVGAGI. CDR3 DNA: TGTGCCAGCAGGAGACTAGCGGGATTCCACGAGCAGTACTTC. Protein sequence: CASRRLAGFHEQYF.

The V call is TRBV4-3, the J call TRBJ2-7; 7 nucleotides line up with TRBD2. This CDR3 region has 19 residues. CDR1 is LGHNA and CDR2 is YSLEER in the germline V gene. Trimming cost V 4 bases and J 4 bases; bases outside gene matches: 22. The CDR3, as DNA: TGCGCCAGCAGCCTAGCTTCGGGGTCCAGCGGCGGGAGTGGATACGAGCAGTACTTC. The encoded protein is CASSLASGSSGGSGYEQYF.

V and J are TRBV7-9 and TRBJ2-7; 7 bases fit TRBD2. Germline lookup yields CDR1 SEHNR and CDR2 FQNEAQ (reference sequence). This CDR3 is built from 16 residues. V was pared by 1 base and J by 1 base, with 7 bases of the junction left unmatched. The CDR3 region is CASSLEVASGSYEQYF. The CDR3, as DNA: TGTGCCAGCAGCTTAGAGGTAGCTAGCGGATCCTACGAGCAGTACTTC.

The chain uses TRBV4-2 and TRBJ2-2; D possibly corresponds to TRBD1 (7 bases). Between the trimmed V and J ends, which lost 3 bases and 0 bases, there was a span of 11 bases. The V gene's germline CDR1 is LGHNA and CDR2 YNFKEQ. This CDR3 region has 16 residues. CDR3 loop: CASSQEGAANTGELFF. The DNA for the CDR3 is TGTGCCAGCAGCCAGGAGGGGGCAGCGAACACCGGGGAGCTGTTTTTT.

This clone was counted between two and nine times. The chain uses TRBV2 and TRBJ1-5, with 7 bases that match TRBD1. J gave up 5 bases and V 1 base, and 5 bases lay outside the gene matches. The CDR3 is 15 amino acids. Germline CDR1 SNHLY, CDR2 FYNNEI. In DNA form, the CDR3 reads TGTGCCAGCAGTGAAGATGGGGACAGACATCAGCCCCAGCATTTT. It codes for CASSEDGDRHQPQHF.

This clone came up once. The J gene is TRBJ2-5, the V gene TRBV4-1; no reliable D call. V was pared by 4 bases and J by 1 base, with 10 bases between. From germline, CDR1 is MGHRA and CDR2 YSYEKL. The CDR3 totals 14 residues. The CDR3 DNA follows: TGCGCCAGCAGCCTCGACCCATCCCAAGAGACCCAGTACTTC. Protein sequence: CASSLDPSQETQYF.

This rearrangement joins TRBV27 to TRBJ2-7; TRBD1 matches at 7 bases. The CDR3 extends over 12 amino acids. Germline CDR1 MNHEY, CDR2 SMNVEV (reference sequence). V was pared by 10 bases and J by 3 bases, with 6 bases of the junction left unmatched. In DNA form, the CDR3 reads TGTGCCACCACCCGGGACAGCTACGAGCAGTACTTC. It is translated as CATTRDSYEQYF.

To note about this clone: The junction shows a germline mismatch at one end, possibly a read error. The chain uses TRBV19 and TRBJ2-2; the D gene is possibly TRBD1 (6 bases). The CDR3 is 16 residues long. Germline V gene data show CDR1 as LNHDA and CDR2 as SQIVND (reference sequence). CDR3 protein: CASSSRRQGNTRELFF. The DNA of the CDR3 is TGTGCCAGTAGTTCCCGACGGCAGGGGAACACCCGGGAGCTGTTTTTT.

J is TRBJ1-2 and V is TRBV6-1; D not certain. The V end was cut by 5 bases, the J end by 2 bases, with 9 bases between. CDR1 is MNHNS and CDR2 is SASEGT in the germline V gene. The CDR3 has 13 residues. DNA of the CDR3: TGTGCCAGCAGTATGACCGAGAACTATGGCTACACCTTC. This sequence encodes CASSMTENYGYTF.

The genes are TRBV5-4 and TRBJ2-7; D is possibly TRBD1 (5 bases). Germline CDR1 reads SGHNT; CDR2 reads YYREEE (reference sequence). CDR3 length equals 15 residues. With 6 bases removed from V and 4 bases from J, the gap between germline ends came to 20 bases. CDR3 region: CASKKQDPLGYEQYF. DNA for the CDR3: TGTGCCAGCAAAAAACAGGACCCGCTTGGGTACGAGCAGTACTTC.

The genes are TRBV7-2 and TRBJ1-1, with 8 bases identical to TRBD1. V dropped 3 bases and J dropped 1; count of bases not matched to a gene: 1. Germline CDR1 is SGHTA and CDR2 is FQGNSA. The CDR3 is 14 residues long. CDR3 bases: TGTGCCAGCAGCTTCGGACAGGGGAACACTGAAGCTTTCTTT. Its protein is CASSFGQGNTEAFF.

The chain carries TRBV28 and TRBJ2-5, with 7 bases lining up with TRBD1. The trim removed 5 bases at V and 5 bases at J, leaving 8 bases unmatched. The CDR3 extends over 14 amino acids. The germline gives CDR1 MDHEN, CDR2 SYDVKM. The CDR3 loop reads CASSDPGQLETQYF. Here the CDR3 DNA reads TGTGCCAGCAGTGACCCGGGACAGCTGGAGACCCAGTACTTC.

The DNA for the CDR3 is TGCGCCAGCAGCCAAGAACAGCCGGGACGGAGGGAAAAACTGTTTTTT. Amino acid sequence: CASSQEQPGRREKLFF. V gene TRBV4-3 combines with J gene TRBJ1-4, with D maybe TRBD1 (5 bases). The CDR3 loop spans 16 amino acids. From germline, CDR1 is LGHNA and CDR2 YSLEER. The V gene lost 0 bases and the J gene lost 8 bases, with 16 bases spanning the gap.

The V gene is TRBV6-4, the J gene TRBJ1-6, with unresolved D. Trimming took off 0 bases at V and 9 bases at J, with 6 bases between the two ends. This CDR3 spans 13 amino acids. Germline lookup yields CDR1 MRHNA and CDR2 SNTAGT. This CDR3 is CASSDSPASPLHF. CDR3 nucleotide sequence: TGTGCCAGCAGTGACTCCCCAGCTTCACCCCTCCACTTT.

This chain links TRBV11-2 with TRBJ1-2, with TRBD1 as a possible D gene (5 bases). The CDR3 has 14 residues. The V end lost 3 bases, the J end lost 1 base, and 9 bases lay between the germline ends. CDR1 and CDR2 (germline): SGHAT, FQNNGV. CDR3 loop: CASSFGASNYGYTF. Written as DNA, the CDR3 is TGTGCCAGCAGCTTTGGGGCCAGTAACTATGGCTACACCTTC. The full variable domain, its missing parts supplied by reference TRBV11-2 and TRBJ1-2, is EAGVAQSPRYKIIEKRQSVAFWCNPISGHATLYWYQQILGQGPKLLIQFQNNGVVDDSQLPKDRFSAERLKGVDSTLKIQPAKLEDSAVYLCASSFGASNYGYTFGSGTRLTVV.

V usage is TRBV6-5 and J usage is TRBJ2-2; a weak D match, TRBD1 (5 bases). Trimming removed 0 bases from V and 4 bases from J, with 9 bases in between. CDR1 and CDR2 from the germline V gene are MNHEY and SVGAGI. The CDR3 is made up of 15 amino acids. The CDR3 protein is CASSYSQGSTGELFF. The CDR3 DNA reads as TGTGCCAGCAGTTACTCCCAGGGATCCACCGGGGAGCTGTTTTTT.

The J gene is TRBJ1-4, the V gene TRBV30; D is unresolved. Germline V gene sequence: CDR1 GTSNPN, CDR2 SVGIG (reference sequence). The CDR3 is 15 amino acids. Trimming removed 4 bases from V and 7 bases from J, with 19 bases in between. This CDR3 is CAWTPGWAAGEKLFF. CDR3 in DNA: TGTGCCTGGACCCCAGGCTGGGCTGCTGGTGAAAAACTGTTTTTT.

V and J are TRBV6-5 and TRBJ1-1; D unclear. Per the germline V gene, CDR1 is MNHEY and CDR2 is SVGAGI. There are 14 residues in the CDR3. Trimming removed 0 bases at V and 5 bases at J, with 10 bases between. The CDR3 DNA sequence: TGTGCCAGCAGTTACTCTGGGCCGTCGACTGAAGCTTTCTTT. Residues: CASSYSGPSTEAFF.

This chain joins TRBV7-9 and TRBJ2-1; 8 nucleotides line up with TRBD2. Germline CDR1 and CDR2: SEHNR and FQNEAQ (reference sequence). The CDR3 is made up of 14 amino acids. The V gene end was trimmed by 5 bases and the J gene end by 8 bases; junction bases not matched to a gene: 8. CDR3 DNA sequence: TGTGCCAGCAGCACAACCGGGACTAGTCATGAGCAGTTCTTC. Translating it yields CASSTTGTSHEQFF.